This TCR beta chain was profiled in a study of blood T cell repertoires in COVID-19. Participants were aged about 18 to 100 years, lived in 20 to 30 US areas, and enrolled virtually. Authors' data handling: Reference gene primer amplification yielded estimated nucleated cell counts. Produced via immunoSEQ multiplex PCR; TCRdb's table is partial and in-frame only. V and J calls and clone size are copied from that table; D and trimming were computed from the DNA. The table shows around 360,000 clones, with around 87% occurring only once. Looked up from germline, CDR1 is MDHEN and CDR2 is SYDVKM. CDR3 length equals 14 residues. V lost 7 bases, J lost 2 bases, and 15 bases lay in between.

Sequenced input: PBMCs or T cells enriched from blood (not recorded which). The V call is TRBV28, the J call TRBJ2-7; weak D call: TRBD1 (6 bases). The clonotype originates from a man aged 40-55 years in a cohort exposed to, infected with or recovered from COVID-19 (not recorded which). The CDR3 coding sequence is TGTGCCAGCAAAGCCCCGGGACATCCCTACGAGCAGTACTTC. It is translated as CASKAPGHPYEQYF.